Listed below are T cell receptor beta chains from one sample, sequenced in a study of regulatory T cells in long-lasting Graves disease. In TCRdb, the multiplex PCR reads were re-called with MiXCR into one record per CDR3 protein. The sample includes around 500,000 distinct CDR3 sequences, around 15% of them seen just once. These data were also filed under a second study, of T cells in Graves' hyperthyroidism and ophthalmopathy.

The material sequenced was peripheral blood mononuclear cells (PBMCs), taken at new diagnosis, from a patient treated with antithyroid drugs. These receptors all stem from a woman aged 35-65 years with Graves disease. Each CDR3 is given with its conserved first and last residue. The D gene is left open where the match is weak. The size of a clone is reported for some rows only, either as once, few or many, or as a class for expanded clones.

J,V,D,size,DNA,CDR3
TRBJ1-2,TRBV27,TRBD1,many,TGTGCCAGCAGTTTCGGCGGGACAGGAGGCTACACCTTC,CASSFGGTGGYTF
TRBJ1-1,TRBV7-2,-,many,TGTGCCAGCAGCTTCGGGGCGGCTGAAGCTTTCTTT,CASSFGAAEAFF
TRBJ1-5,TRBV3-1,-,-,TGTGCCAGCAGCCGCGGGCCTCTGAGACAGCCCCAGCATTTT,CASSRGPLRQPQHF
TRBJ2-3,TRBV2,-,many,TGTGCCAGCAGTGTTCAGGGGGATACGCAGTATTTT,CASSVQGDTQYF
TRBJ2-1,TRBV28,TRBD2,many,TGTGCCAGCAGTTCCTACCCGACTAGCGGGGGGATCTACAATGAGCAGTTCTTC,CASSSYPTSGGIYNEQFF
TRBJ1-3,TRBV18,-,many,TGTGCCAGCTCACCATTTGGAAACACCATATATTTT,CASSPFGNTIYF
TRBJ2-5,TRBV28,TRBD2,-,TGTGCCAGCAGTTTCCCCGGACTAGCGGGAGTAAGGGGCCAAGAGACCCAGTACTTC,CASSFPGLAGVRGQETQYF
TRBJ2-1,TRBV6-1,-,many,TGTGCCAGCAGGGACTTAGGTGGGCAGTTCTTC,CASRDLGGQFF
TRBJ2-1,TRBV7-9,-,few,TGTGCCAGCAGCGCCAGGCTCCATGAGCAGTTCTTC,CASSARLHEQFF
TRBJ1-5,TRBV30,-,-,TGTGCCTGGAGTGAGGGGGGGGGAAGAAACCAGCCCCAGCATTTT,CAWSEGGGRNQPQHF
TRBJ2-1,TRBV20-1,TRBD1,many,TGCAGCTCCGGGACAGGGGGCCGCAATGAGCAGTTCTTC,CSSGTGGRNEQFF
TRBJ1-2,TRBV5-4,TRBD1,few,TGTGCCAGCAGCCATTCACAGGGGAACTATGGCTACACCTTC,CASSHSQGNYGYTF
TRBJ2-4,TRBV12-3/TRBV12-4,TRBD2,many,TGTGCCAGCGTACCGGGGGGAGCCAAAAACATTCAGTACTTC,CASVPGGAKNIQYF
TRBJ1-2,TRBV6-5,-,many,TGTGCCAGCAGTTCCCCCGGCGACAGAGGCTATGGCTACACCTTC,CASSSPGDRGYGYTF
TRBJ1-5,TRBV20-1,TRBD1,-,TGCAGTGCTACCCAGACAGGGGGGGCCTCGCATCAGCCCCAGCATTTT,CSATQTGGASHQPQHF
TRBJ2-1,TRBV12-5,TRBD1,once,TGTGCTAGTGGTCCACAGGGGGCCCACAATGAGCAGTTCTTC,CASGPQGAHNEQFF
TRBJ2-1,TRBV13,TRBD2,few,TGTGCCAGCAGCCCAGACCCCATGAGTAGCGGGGGGGCGAATGAGCAGTTCTTC,CASSPDPMSSGGANEQFF
TRBJ2-7,TRBV12-3/TRBV12-4,-,-,TGTGCCAGCAGTTCGGTACTACAGGGCGAGCAGTACTTC,CASSSVLQGEQYF
TRBJ1-5,TRBV28,-,-,TGTGCCAGCAGTTTTTTCGGTTTCACCGGTCAGCCCCAGCATTTT,CASSFFGFTGQPQHF
TRBJ1-1,TRBV15,-,many,TGTGCCACCAGCAGAGGCACCCCAACAGGGAGTGAGGCTGAAGCTTTCTTT,CATSRGTPTGSEAEAFF
TRBJ2-1,TRBV3-1,TRBD2,many,TGTGCCAGCAGCCCGCCGGGACTAGCGGCCTACAATGAGCAGTTCTTC,CASSPPGLAAYNEQFF
TRBJ2-1,TRBV25-1,-,-,TGTGCCAGCAACGGGGGGCTCTCCTACAATGAGCAGTTCTTC,CASNGGLSYNEQFF
TRBJ2-2,TRBV7-6,-,many,TGTGCCAGCAGGATCCGTAGCGGAACGAACACCGGGGAGCTGTTTTTT,CASRIRSGTNTGELFF
TRBJ2-7,TRBV19,TRBD1,-,TGTGCCAGTAGTGCCTCCCTAGACAGGGTTTTTGAGCAGTACTTC,CASSASLDRVFEQYF
TRBJ2-2,TRBV18,-,many,TGTGCCAGCTCACCACCGGAAGGAGCGAACACCGGGGAGCTGTTTTTT,CASSPPEGANTGELFF
TRBJ1-5,TRBV15,TRBD1,-,TGTGCCACCACCACTCACCTGGACAGGGGCCCCAATCAGCCCCAGCATTTT,CATTTHLDRGPNQPQHF
TRBJ1-4,TRBV11-2,-,many,TGTGCCAGCCAAAGGGGAAGGGAAAGTGAAAAACTGTTTTTT,CASQRGRESEKLFF
TRBJ1-1,TRBV2,-,many,TGTGCCAGCACCAGAGAAGGGGGAAGGAACACTGAAGCTTTCTTT,CASTREGGRNTEAFF
TRBJ2-3,TRBV2,TRBD2,many,TGTGCCAGCACCCGGCAGAGCGGGGGGGCACGTAATACGCAGTATTTT,CASTRQSGGARNTQYF
TRBJ2-7,TRBV27,-,few,TGTGCCAGCCGATCACAGGGAGGCCCCAGCGAGCAGTACTTC,CASRSQGGPSEQYF
TRBJ2-5,TRBV10-3,-,few,TGTGCCACCCAGGAGGGTTCCAAAGAGACCCAGTACTTC,CATQEGSKETQYF
TRBJ1-2,TRBV11-2,-,many,TGTGCCAGCAGCTTAGGAGCGGGGGGGGTTTATGGCTACACCTTC,CASSLGAGGVYGYTF
TRBJ1-2,TRBV5-1,-,many,TGCGCCAGCAGCTTGTATCTGGATGAGTACTATGGCTACACCTTC,CASSLYLDEYYGYTF
TRBJ2-2,TRBV11-2,TRBD1,few,TGTGCCAGCAGCGCCCTTCGGGGACAGGGGTTTCCCGGGGAGCTGTTTTTT,CASSALRGQGFPGELFF
TRBJ1-3,TRBV30,-,-,TGTGCCTGGAGTGCGGGACCTCCAGGCTCTGGAAACACCATATATTTT,CAWSAGPPGSGNTIYF
TRBJ2-7,TRBV5-4,TRBD1,many,TGTGCCAGCAGTTCAGGACAGGGATCCTCCTACGAGCAGTACTTC,CASSSGQGSSYEQYF
TRBJ1-4,TRBV19,-,-,TGTGCCAGTAGTCCCCGGAGGCCAAGGGATAATGAAAAACTGTTTTTT,CASSPRRPRDNEKLFF
TRBJ1-1,TRBV28,TRBD1,many,TGTGCCGCGGGACAGCCCAGGAACACTGAAGCTTTCTTT,CAAGQPRNTEAFF
TRBJ2-3,TRBV12-3/TRBV12-4,TRBD2,many,TGTGCCAGCAGTTCTAGCGGGGAGGATACGCAGTATTTT,CASSSSGEDTQYF
TRBJ2-1,TRBV6-2/TRBV6-3,-,few,TGTGCCAGCAGTGAAACCGGACGGATAGAGTACAATGAGCAGTTCTTC,CASSETGRIEYNEQFF
TRBJ1-5,TRBV15,-,many,TGTGCCACCAGCAGAGGGGAGCGCGGGGGCAATCAGCCCCAGCATTTT,CATSRGERGGNQPQHF
TRBJ1-1,TRBV20-1,-,many,TGCAGTGCTAGAGATCAAGAAGACACTGAAGCTTTCTTT,CSARDQEDTEAFF
TRBJ1-5,TRBV4-1,TRBD1,-,TGCGCCAGCAGCCAAGAAGGGACAGGGGGTGTAAGCAATCAGCCCCAGCATTTT,CASSQEGTGGVSNQPQHF
TRBJ1-5,TRBV20-1,-,-,TGCAGTGCTTTGACTGCCTCTGGGCCCCAGCATTTT,CSALTASGPQHF
TRBJ2-2,TRBV11-3,TRBD2,few,TGTGCCAGCAGCTCCCGGAAGGGGACTACCACCGGGGAGCTGTTTTTT,CASSSRKGTTTGELFF
TRBJ1-4,TRBV7-8,-,many,TGTGCCAGCAGCACCCACAGGGTAGGAGTGTCAACTAATGAAAAACTGTTTTTT,CASSTHRVGVSTNEKLFF
TRBJ1-3,TRBV10-2,-,few,TGCGCCAGCAGTGATAACCGAGGAAACACCATATATTTT,CASSDNRGNTIYF
TRBJ2-3,TRBV10-3,-,-,TGTGCCATCAGTGAGTCGGCGGATACGCAGTATTTT,CAISESADTQYF
TRBJ2-4,TRBV5-5,-,few,TGTGCCAGCAGCTTGGGACCGACCGCCAAAAACATTCAGTACTTC,CASSLGPTAKNIQYF
TRBJ2-5,TRBV28,TRBD2,few,TGTGCCAGCAGTTTTAGCGGGGGGCACCAAGAGACCCAGTACTTC,CASSFSGGHQETQYF
TRBJ1-1,TRBV9,-,many,TGTGCCAGCAGCTGGACCGGGACGGACACTGAAGCTTTCTTT,CASSWTGTDTEAFF
TRBJ2-5,TRBV3-1,-,many,TGTGCCAGCAGCCCCCACGGAGAGACCCAGTACTTC,CASSPHGETQYF
TRBJ1-6,TRBV3-1,-,few,TGTGCCAGCAGCCAAGAACCAGCCTCAAATTCACCCCTCCACTTT,CASSQEPASNSPLHF
TRBJ1-2,TRBV20-1,-,-,TGCAGTGCCCAGGCAGGGACCCATGGCTACACCTTC,CSAQAGTHGYTF
TRBJ1-1,TRBV6-2/TRBV6-3,TRBD1,few,TGTGCCAGCAGCCCTCGTAAGGGGGCTGCTTTCTTT,CASSPRKGAAFF
TRBJ1-5,TRBV29-1,TRBD1,few,TGCAGCGATACAGGGGTGAATCAGCCCCAGCATTTT,CSDTGVNQPQHF